Listed below are T cell receptor beta chains from one sample, sequenced in a study of beta chain features in type 1 diabetes. The assay was immunoSEQ multiplex PCR, and TCRdb's table has in-frame clones only and misses some. The table records about 900,000 clones, 15% to 20% of them present only once. Sequencing was done on a sample of naive CD4+ T cells from blood. Every receptor here comes from a woman aged 18-29 years in good health. Both conserved end residues are part of each CDR3. D genes are given only for firm matches. Size values are once, few and many counts, or a class for expanded clones, and some rows have none.

CDR3 length: 15
J gene: TRBJ2-2
clone size: few
D gene: TRBD1
V gene: TRBV15
CDR3 DNA: TGTGCCACCAGCAGAGAGGCTAGGGGGCCCGGGGAGCTGTTTTTT
CDR3 protein: CATSREARGPGELFF

CDR3 length: 14
J gene: TRBJ2-3
clone size: .
D gene: .
V gene: TRBV7-3
CDR3 DNA: TGTGCCAGCAGCTTAAGCGGGGGCACAGATACGCAGTATTTT
CDR3 protein: CASSLSGGTDTQYF

CDR3 length: 18
J gene: TRBJ1-4
clone size: few
D gene: TRBD1
V gene: TRBV28
CDR3 DNA: TGTGCCAGCACAGCTCGATACCGACAGGGGGCAACTAATGAAAAACTGTTTTTT
CDR3 protein: CASTARYRQGATNEKLFF

CDR3 length: 12
J gene: TRBJ2-7
clone size: .
D gene: .
V gene: TRBV5-4
CDR3 DNA: TGTGCCAGCAGCTTGGAGTCCTACGAGCAGTACTTC
CDR3 protein: CASSLESYEQYF

CDR3 length: 14
J gene: TRBJ2-1
clone size: .
D gene: .
V gene: TRBV19
CDR3 DNA: TGTGCCAGCAGCCGACAGGCCTCCTACAATGAGCAGTTCTTC
CDR3 protein: CASSRQASYNEQFF

CDR3 length: 10
J gene: TRBJ1-2
clone size: .
D gene: .
V gene: TRBV29-1
CDR3 DNA: TGCAGCGGAACCAGGGTTGGCTACACCTTC
CDR3 protein: CSGTRVGYTF

CDR3 length: 13
J gene: TRBJ2-3
clone size: few
D gene: TRBD2
V gene: TRBV28
CDR3 DNA: TGTGCCACCGGGACTAGCGGCCCAGATACGCAGTATTTT
CDR3 protein: CATGTSGPDTQYF

CDR3 length: 16
J gene: TRBJ1-4
clone size: few
D gene: TRBD1
V gene: TRBV5-4
CDR3 DNA: TGTGCCAGCAGCCGTCGACAGGGGGCAACTAATGAAAAACTGTTTTTT
CDR3 protein: CASSRRQGATNEKLFF

CDR3 length: 14
J gene: TRBJ1-1
clone size: few
D gene: .
V gene: TRBV7-2
CDR3 DNA: TGTGCCAGCAGCTTAGGGGCTGGGTACACTGAAGCTTTCTTT
CDR3 protein: CASSLGAGYTEAFF

CDR3 length: 16
J gene: TRBJ1-5
clone size: .
D gene: .
V gene: TRBV25-1
CDR3 DNA: TGTGCCAGCAGGGGAACCGGGCCAACGAGGGGGGAGCCCCAGCATTTT
CDR3 protein: CASRGTGPTRGEPQHF

CDR3 length: 19
J gene: TRBJ2-1
clone size: .
D gene: .
V gene: TRBV5-1
CDR3 DNA: TGCGCCAGCAGTCTCCACCTAGGCTTTCGTCAGGAGACCTACAATGAGCAGTTCTTC
CDR3 protein: CASSLHLGFRQETYNEQFF

CDR3 length: 17
J gene: TRBJ2-5
clone size: .
D gene: TRBD2
V gene: TRBV9
CDR3 DNA: TGTGCCAGCAGCGTAGTCACCGGGACTAGCGAAAAAGAGACCCAGTACTTC
CDR3 protein: CASSVVTGTSEKETQYF

CDR3 length: 16
J gene: TRBJ2-1
clone size: few
D gene: TRBD2
V gene: TRBV28
CDR3 DNA: TGTGCCAGCAGTTTAGCGGGACTAGCTGTTGGCAATGAGCAGTTCTTC
CDR3 protein: CASSLAGLAVGNEQFF

CDR3 length: 12
J gene: TRBJ1-5
clone size: .
D gene: .
V gene: TRBV19
CDR3 DNA: TGTGCCAGTAGTATTCGCAATCAGCCCCAGCATTTT
CDR3 protein: CASSIRNQPQHF

CDR3 length: 18
J gene: TRBJ2-1
clone size: few
D gene: TRBD2
V gene: TRBV18
CDR3 DNA: TGTGCCAGCTCACCAGGGACTAGCGGGAGGGCCAACCTCGGTGAGCAGTTCTTC
CDR3 protein: CASSPGTSGRANLGEQFF

CDR3 length: 17
J gene: TRBJ2-1
clone size: few
D gene: TRBD1
V gene: TRBV19
CDR3 DNA: TGTGCCAGTAGGAGGGTCATTGCCGGGACAGGTAACAATGAGCAGTTCTTC
CDR3 protein: CASRRVIAGTGNNEQFF

CDR3 length: 17
J gene: TRBJ2-2
clone size: once
D gene: TRBD2
V gene: TRBV5-1
CDR3 DNA: TGCGCCAGCAGCTCTGTTGTAGTGCGGGGGGACACCGGGGAGCTGTTTTTT
CDR3 protein: CASSSVVVRGDTGELFF

CDR3 length: 15
J gene: TRBJ2-1
clone size: few
D gene: .
V gene: TRBV9
CDR3 DNA: TGTGCCAGCAGCGAACAACCAACTAGTTTTAGTGAGCAGTTCTTC
CDR3 protein: CASSEQPTSFSEQFF

CDR3 length: 16
J gene: TRBJ2-7
clone size: .
D gene: TRBD1
V gene: TRBV4-2
CDR3 DNA: TGTGCCAGCAGCCCCCCCGAGGGACAGGGACCTTACGAGCAGTACTTC
CDR3 protein: CASSPPEGQGPYEQYF

CDR3 length: 13
J gene: TRBJ2-7
clone size: few
D gene: .
V gene: TRBV7-8
CDR3 DNA: TGTGCCAGCAGCTTATCCTTCTCCTACGAGCAGTACTTC
CDR3 protein: CASSLSFSYEQYF

CDR3 length: 15
J gene: TRBJ2-3
clone size: .
D gene: TRBD1
V gene: TRBV7-9
CDR3 DNA: TGTGCCAGCACCAAGGGACAGGGCGACACAGATACGCAGTATTTT
CDR3 protein: CASTKGQGDTDTQYF

CDR3 length: 16
J gene: TRBJ2-7
clone size: .
D gene: TRBD1
V gene: TRBV10-3
CDR3 DNA: TGTGCCATCAGTGATACGCGGACAGGGGGTAGGTACGAGCAGTACTTC
CDR3 protein: CAISDTRTGGRYEQYF

CDR3 length: 16
J gene: TRBJ2-1
clone size: .
D gene: TRBD2
V gene: TRBV7-9
CDR3 DNA: TGTGCCAGCAGCTCCTCCCGGGGACTAGCGGGCAATGAGCAGTTCTTC
CDR3 protein: CASSSSRGLAGNEQFF

CDR3 length: 15
J gene: TRBJ2-5
clone size: .
D gene: .
V gene: TRBV6-1
CDR3 DNA: TGTGCCAGTGGGTTCCCTAGCGTTGGTGGAGAGACCCAGTACTTC
CDR3 protein: CASGFPSVGGETQYF

CDR3 length: 15
J gene: TRBJ2-5
clone size: few
D gene: TRBD2
V gene: TRBV7-9
CDR3 DNA: TGTGCCAGCAGCTTCGGGACTAGCGGGAGCGAGACCCAGTACTTC
CDR3 protein: CASSFGTSGSETQYF

CDR3 length: 14
J gene: TRBJ2-3
clone size: .
D gene: .
V gene: TRBV9
CDR3 DNA: TGTGCCAGCAGCTCACATGCCAATGCGGATACGCAGTATTTT
CDR3 protein: CASSSHANADTQYF

CDR3 length: 16
J gene: TRBJ2-1
clone size: few
D gene: .
V gene: TRBV2
CDR3 DNA: TGTGCCAGCAGCGTAAGAGGGCTAGCGCCCCACAATGAGCAGTTCTTC
CDR3 protein: CASSVRGLAPHNEQFF

CDR3 length: 15
J gene: TRBJ2-6
clone size: .
D gene: .
V gene: TRBV4-3
CDR3 DNA: TGCGCCAGCAGCCTCCCGCTCTCTGGGGCCAACGTCCTGACTTTC
CDR3 protein: CASSLPLSGANVLTF

CDR3 length: 16
J gene: TRBJ2-3
clone size: .
D gene: .
V gene: TRBV5-5
CDR3 DNA: TGTGCCAGCAGCTTGGCTGCTAGCGCCCGCACAGATACGCAGTATTTT
CDR3 protein: CASSLAASARTDTQYF

CDR3 length: 11
J gene: TRBJ2-7
clone size: .
D gene: .
V gene: TRBV7-9
CDR3 DNA: TGTGCCAGCAGCTCTCAACTGGGGCAGTACTTC
CDR3 protein: CASSSQLGQYF

CDR3 length: 16
J gene: TRBJ1-1
clone size: .
D gene: .
V gene: TRBV9
CDR3 DNA: TGTGCCAGCAGCGAAGGGGTGGCAGGGGCGTACACTGAAGCTTTCTTT
CDR3 protein: CASSEGVAGAYTEAFF

CDR3 length: 20
J gene: TRBJ2-6
clone size: .
D gene: TRBD2
V gene: TRBV5-1
CDR3 DNA: TGCGCCAGCAGTGTGCTCCCGACTAGCGGGAGGGCCATTGGGGCCAACGTCCTGACTTTC
CDR3 protein: CASSVLPTSGRAIGANVLTF

CDR3 length: 16
J gene: TRBJ2-2
clone size: .
D gene: TRBD1
V gene: TRBV4-3
CDR3 DNA: TGCGCCAGCAGCCAAGTGCCAGGGGGCCTCACCGGGGAGCTGTTTTTT
CDR3 protein: CASSQVPGGLTGELFF

CDR3 length: 18
J gene: TRBJ2-1
clone size: .
D gene: TRBD2
V gene: TRBV18
CDR3 DNA: TGTGCCAGCTCACCTCAACTAGCGGGACGGTCGTCGTTTGGTGAGCAGTTCTTC
CDR3 protein: CASSPQLAGRSSFGEQFF

CDR3 length: 15
J gene: TRBJ1-1
clone size: .
D gene: .
V gene: TRBV19
CDR3 DNA: TGTGCCAGTAACCCGACGGGGGGCATGAACACTGAAGCTTTCTTT
CDR3 protein: CASNPTGGMNTEAFF

CDR3 length: 17
J gene: TRBJ2-4
clone size: .
D gene: .
V gene: TRBV5-4
CDR3 DNA: TGTGCCAGCAGCCAAGAATTCCGACAGTCAGCCAAAAACATTCAGTACTTC
CDR3 protein: CASSQEFRQSAKNIQYF

CDR3 length: 14
J gene: TRBJ1-1
clone size: .
D gene: .
V gene: TRBV15
CDR3 DNA: TGTGCCACCAGCAGAGATCACTGGGGCACTGAAGCTTTCTTT
CDR3 protein: CATSRDHWGTEAFF

CDR3 length: 13
J gene: TRBJ1-5
clone size: few
D gene: .
V gene: TRBV2
CDR3 DNA: TGTGCCAGCCTCCGGGACAGCAATCAGCCCCAGCATTTT
CDR3 protein: CASLRDSNQPQHF

CDR3 length: 10
J gene: TRBJ1-5
clone size: .
D gene: .
V gene: TRBV27
CDR3 DNA: TGTGCCAGCAGAAATCAGCCCCAGCATTTT
CDR3 protein: CASRNQPQHF

CDR3 length: 15
J gene: TRBJ2-3
clone size: .
D gene: TRBD2
V gene: TRBV15
CDR3 DNA: TGTGCCACCAGACCGGGACTAGCGGGACTATATACGCAGTATTTT
CDR3 protein: CATRPGLAGLYTQYF

CDR3 length: 14
J gene: TRBJ1-4
clone size: .
D gene: .
V gene: TRBV7-2
CDR3 DNA: TGTGCCAGCCGAGTGGGACAAACTAATGAAAAACTGTTTTTT
CDR3 protein: CASRVGQTNEKLFF

CDR3 length: 12
J gene: TRBJ2-4
clone size: few
D gene: TRBD1
V gene: TRBV11-2
CDR3 DNA: TGTGCCAGCAGCCAAGGACAGGGGGCTAGGTACTTC
CDR3 protein: CASSQGQGARYF

CDR3 length: 12
J gene: TRBJ1-2
clone size: .
D gene: .
V gene: TRBV28
CDR3 DNA: TGTGCCAGCAGTTTATTTGGAGACGGCTACACCTTC
CDR3 protein: CASSLFGDGYTF

CDR3 length: 19
J gene: TRBJ2-1
clone size: .
D gene: TRBD2
V gene: TRBV15
CDR3 DNA: TGTGCCACCAGCAGAGATCGGGCTAGCGGGAGCCCTGCCTACAATGAGCAGTTCTTC
CDR3 protein: CATSRDRASGSPAYNEQFF

CDR3 length: 15
J gene: TRBJ2-1
clone size: few
D gene: TRBD2
V gene: TRBV4-3
CDR3 DNA: TGCGCCAGCAGCCAAGGGGGACTAGGCTACAATGAGCAGTTCTTC
CDR3 protein: CASSQGGLGYNEQFF

CDR3 length: 15
J gene: TRBJ2-7
clone size: .
D gene: .
V gene: TRBV7-9
CDR3 DNA: TGTGCCAGCAACTCGATGGGCGGGGAAGCCTACGAGCAGTACTTC
CDR3 protein: CASNSMGGEAYEQYF

CDR3 length: 17
J gene: TRBJ2-5
clone size: .
D gene: TRBD2
V gene: TRBV7-9
CDR3 DNA: TGTGCCAGCAGCTTAGTACCCCTAGCGGGAGGGCTGGAGACCCAGTACTTC
CDR3 protein: CASSLVPLAGGLETQYF

CDR3 length: 15
J gene: TRBJ2-1
clone size: few
D gene: TRBD1
V gene: TRBV23-1
CDR3 DNA: TGCGCCAGCAGTCTCCGGGACAGGGTTGTCAATGAGCAGTTCTTC
CDR3 protein: CASSLRDRVVNEQFF

CDR3 length: 16
J gene: TRBJ2-5
clone size: few
D gene: TRBD1
V gene: TRBV5-1
CDR3 DNA: TGCGCCAGCAGCCCCGACAGGGGGATGAGGAGAGAGACCCAGTACTTC
CDR3 protein: CASSPDRGMRRETQYF

CDR3 length: 13
J gene: TRBJ1-1
clone size: .
D gene: .
V gene: TRBV29-1
CDR3 DNA: TGCAGCGCCCAAAGGGCGTTGTCCAGTGAAGCTTTCTTT
CDR3 protein: CSAQRALSSEAFF

CDR3 length: 14
J gene: TRBJ2-4
clone size: few
D gene: .
V gene: TRBV5-1
CDR3 DNA: TGCGCCAGCAGCTTGGCTACCCTGGGGAACATTCAGTACTTC
CDR3 protein: CASSLATLGNIQYF